This T cell receptor (beta chain) was sequenced for a study of T-cell memory formation after mild COVID-19. One entry per CDR3 protein results from TCRdb running MiXCR on the 5' RACE reads. The sample includes under 450,000 distinct CDR3 sequences, around a fifth seen only once; the top ten take around 20%. Turning to this clonotype: At one end, the junction sequence differs from germline, possibly due to a read error.

Looked up from germline, CDR1 is SSHAT and CDR2 is FNYEAQ (reference sequence). The CDR3 sequence is 15 residues long. The sequenced sample was PBMCs or a T cell subset sorted from them (not recorded which). The source of this sequence is a man between 18 and 29 years old who had mild COVID-19 (a few samples of this study predate the infection). Cell type and time point are not known. The chain has TRBV7-7 and TRBJ2-3; D is tentatively TRBD1 or TRBD2 (5 bases each). CDR3 sequence reads: CASSQGGYRTDTQYF. The CDR3 nucleotides read TGTGCTAGCAGCCAAGGCGGGTACAGGACAGATACGCAGTATTTT.